One and the same sample provided the 17 T cell receptor beta chains below, sequenced in a study of T cells in Graves' hyperthyroidism and ophthalmopathy. RNA transcripts served as the template for amplifying TCR beta CDR3 regions. The HTBI primer set served for first-round RT-PCR of the TCR CDR3. TCRdb independently ran MiXCR on the multiplex PCR reads; one entry per CDR3 protein. The sample has 400,000 to 550,000 distinct CDR3 sequences; roughly a quarter are singletons. Sequencing input: blood. The receptors come from a woman aged 30 to 39 with Graves' ophthalmopathy.

The rearrangement joins TRBV19 to TRBJ1-2; D perhaps matches TRBD1 (5 bases). The ends were cut back, 3 bases at V and 4 bases at J, with 15 bases in the middle. The CDR3 totals 15 residues. CDR1 LNHDA and CDR2 SQIVND come from the germline V gene (reference sequence). CDR3 nucleotides: TGTGCCAGTAGTATTCCAGGGCCAAGCGTCTATGGCTACACCTTC. Encoded protein: CASSIPGPSVYGYTF.

Written as DNA, the CDR3 is TGTGCCAGCAGCCCCTTAGCCCGAGGGGATTGGGGCACTGAAGCTTTCTTT. Its protein product is CASSPLARGDWGTEAFF. The chain employs TRBV7-6 and TRBJ1-1; tentative D call: TRBD1 (5 bases). V lost 5 bases to trimming and J lost 4 bases, with 23 bases between them. The CDR3 sequence is 17 residues long. CDR1 and CDR2 (germline): SGHVS, FNYEAQ. Filled out from reference TRBV7-6 and TRBJ1-1, the complete variable domain reads GAGVSQSPRYKVTKRGQDVALRCDPISGHVSLYWYRQALGQGPEFLTYFNYEAQQDKSGLPNDRFSAERPEGSISTLTIQRTEQRDSAMYRCASSPLARGDWGTEAFFGQGTRLTVV.

There are many counts of this clonotype. The V call is TRBV24-1, the J call TRBJ1-5; D call uncertain. The CDR3 has 12 residues. The germline V gene has CDR1 KGHDR and CDR2 SFDVKD. Trimming removed 5 bases from V and 9 bases from J, with 10 bases in between. In nucleotides, the CDR3 is TGTGCCACCAGTGTCCCTCTAGGGCCCCAGCATTTT. This gives the protein CATSVPLGPQHF.

Only a few counts were recorded for this clonotype. The chain is built from TRBV10-3 and TRBJ2-7; tentative D call: TRBD2 (5 bases). Trimming removed 6 bases at V and 4 bases at J, with 16 bases between. The length of the CDR3 is 14 residues. Germline CDR1 and CDR2: ENHRY and SYGVKD. CDR3 DNA: TGTGCCATCAGCGAAGAGCCTGGAGGTTACGAGCAGTACTTC. Translated, it gives CAISEEPGGYEQYF.

The rearrangement uses TRBV20-1 and TRBJ1-1; possibly TRBD1 for D (5 bases). The CDR3 spans 13 residues. V lost 6 bases to trimming and J lost 1 base, with 12 bases between them. Germline lookup yields CDR1 DFQATT and CDR2 SNEGSKA (reference sequence). The CDR3 region is CSAGVGRNTEAFF. Written as DNA, the CDR3 is TGCAGTGCGGGGGTGGGTCGGAACACTGAAGCTTTCTTT.

This clonotype was found many times. This sequence joins TRBV2 and TRBJ1-3, with D maybe TRBD1 (5 bases). Trimming removed 5 bases from V and 0 bases from J, with 8 bases in between. Per the germline V gene, CDR1 is SNHLY and CDR2 is FYNNEI. The CDR3 is made up of 14 amino acids. DNA for the CDR3: TGTGCCAGCAGTATCGACAGCTCTGGAAACACCATATATTTT. It specifies CASSIDSSGNTIYF.

In its sample, this clonotype was seen many times. The V and J genes are TRBV15 and TRBJ2-5; a possible D gene is TRBD2 (5 bases). CDR3 length: 14 amino acids. CDR1 and CDR2 from the germline V gene are LNHNV and YYDKDF (reference sequence). V shed 0 bases and J shed 5 bases, with 10 bases lying between them. The CDR3, as DNA: TGTGCCACCAGCAGAGAACTAGAGCTCGAGACCCAGTACTTC. It translates to CATSRELELETQYF.

This clonotype was seen a few times. This rearrangement joins TRBV30 to TRBJ1-1; D is unresolved. Germline CDR1 GTSNPN, CDR2 SVGIG (reference sequence). Trimming took off 0 bases at V and 0 bases at J, with 8 bases between the two ends. CDR3 length equals 14 residues. The CDR3 loop is CAWSVKGMNTEAFF. The DNA of the CDR3 is TGTGCCTGGAGTGTAAAGGGAATGAACACTGAAGCTTTCTTT.

This clonotype was counted many times. The gene calls are TRBV6-1 and TRBJ2-7; possible D gene TRBD1, 6 bases. Germline V gene sequence: CDR1 MNHNS, CDR2 SASEGT. The CDR3 runs 13 residues. The V gene lost 5 bases and the J gene lost 2 bases, with 10 bases spanning the gap. In DNA, the CDR3 is TGTGCCAGCAGTCAACAGGGCACCTACGAGCAGTACTTC. This codes for CASSQQGTYEQYF.

The chain's CDR3 is CASRGDSLGEAFF. The CDR3 nucleotides read TGTGCCAGCAGAGGTGACAGTTTAGGTGAAGCTTTCTTT. This chain uses TRBV2 with TRBJ1-1; a weak D match, TRBD1 (5 bases). The CDR3 contains 13 residues. Germline-derived CDR1 and CDR2 are SNHLY and FYNNEI. V lost 6 bases to trimming and J lost 7 bases, with 15 bases between them.

The chain is built from TRBV12-3 or TRBV12-4 and TRBJ2-5; D may match TRBD1 or TRBD2 (5 bases each). The CDR3 consists of 15 residues. The germline V and J ends were trimmed by 3 bases and 7 bases, with 18 bases remaining between them. CDR3 protein: CASSLVGPPQVTQYF. The DNA for the CDR3 is TGTGCCAGCAGTTTGGTGGGACCGCCCCAGGTGACCCAGTACTTC.

This clonotype was found a few times. The chain combines TRBV29-1 with TRBJ1-1; 12 bases fit TRBD1. With 4 bases clipped from V and 0 bases from J, the junction kept 6 bases outside the gene matches. In germline, CDR1 is SQVTM, CDR2 ANQGSEA. The CDR3 sequence is 16 residues long. CDR3 nucleotides: TGCAGCGTTGCGGGGGACAGGGGGCATGTGAACACTGAAGCTTTCTTT. Translation gives CSVAGDRGHVNTEAFF.

The J gene is TRBJ2-2, the V gene TRBV12-3 or TRBV12-4; possibly TRBD1 for D (6 bases). The CDR3 sequence is 12 residues long. The V and J ends lost 5 bases and 8 bases respectively, with 9 bases between them. Here the CDR3 DNA reads TGTGCCAGCAGTCCACAGGGTGGGGAGCTGTTTTTT. Translation: CASSPQGGELFF.

This clonotype was observed many times. V is TRBV7-9 and J is TRBJ1-1; unclear D gene. The CDR3 is made up of 14 amino acids. The germline gives CDR1 SEHNR, CDR2 FQNEAQ (reference sequence). V lost 1 base and J lost 0, with 6 bases in between. CDR3 in amino acids: CASSLDYVNTEAFF. The CDR3 coding sequence is TGTGCCAGCAGCTTAGACTACGTGAACACTGAAGCTTTCTTT.

In its sample, this clonotype was seen many times. The chain carries TRBV20-1 and TRBJ2-2, with D uncertain. The CDR3 length is 14 residues. The germline V gene encodes CDR1 DFQATT and CDR2 SNEGSKA (reference sequence). Trimming removed 3 bases at V and 7 bases at J, with 15 bases between. The CDR3 reads CSASGRWVGGELFF. CDR3 sequence (DNA): TGCAGTGCTAGCGGGCGGTGGGTAGGCGGGGAGCTGTTTTTT.

This clonotype was detected ten times or more. The chain links TRBV4-2 to TRBJ2-5; TRBD2 aligns across 7 bases. This CDR3 comprises 15 residues. The ends lost 3 bases at V and 6 bases at J; junction bases unmatched: 10. CDR1 and CDR2 from the germline V gene are LGHNA and YNFKEQ. The CDR3 reads CASSQDLTSKKTQYF. CDR3 DNA sequence: TGTGCCAGCAGCCAGGACTTGACTAGCAAAAAGACCCAGTACTTC.

This clonotype was picked up many times. The genes are TRBV20-1 and TRBJ1-1; 8 bases match TRBD1. Trimming at V came to 4 bases and at J to 1 base, leaving 2 bases not matched to a gene. The CDR3 contains 13 residues. CDR1 is DFQATT and CDR2 is SNEGSKA in the germline V gene (reference sequence). The CDR3: CSATGGRNTEAFF. In nucleotides, the CDR3 is TGCAGTGCTACAGGGGGCAGGAACACTGAAGCTTTCTTT.